The present TCR beta chain was sequenced within a study of CD8+ T cells in alopecia areata. This CDR3 is built from 13 residues. Looked up from germline, CDR1 is LNHDA and CDR2 is SQIVND (reference sequence). Germline trimming cut 3 bases from V and 9 bases from J; bases unmatched to any gene: 4. Following RNA extraction, reverse transcription yielded cDNA that acted as the sequencing template. Only in-frame clones appear in the TCRdb table, and some are missing; sequencing was by immunoSEQ multiplex PCR. The table has approximately 59,000 clones, about 45% seen once. The sequencing used CD8+ T cells sorted from blood, collected at week 0. The chain links TRBV19 to TRBJ2-1; TRBD2 matches at 8 bases. The sequence derives from a human donor with alopecia areata. The CDR3 sequence is CASSIGAGVEQFF. The DNA of the CDR3 is TGTGCCAGTAGTATCGGAGCGGGAGTTGAGCAGTTCTTC.